This is a list of T cell receptor beta chains from one sample in a study of T cell responses to AZD1222 COVID-19 vaccine. The method was immunoSEQ multiplex PCR; TCRdb's version includes in-frame clones alone and lacks a portion of them. The sample holds 150,000 or so clones, more than 85% seen once. Sequenced material: peripheral blood, taken on day 0 of AZD1222 vaccination. The source of these receptors is an adult in good health. CDR3s include the opening cysteine and the closing phenylalanine or tryptophan.

v_call cdr3_aa
TRBV29-1 CSVIDRVGLRF
TRBV28 CASSRGVAGRVETQYF
TRBV19 CASSTGQKSPQYF
TRBV6-1 CASSEALDTQYF
TRBV5-6 CASSHPGRRIEAFF
TRBV4-1 CASSQGRHEQYF
TRBV27 CASSPAPGPSGNTIYF
TRBV3-1/TRBV3-2 CANWLSATSDEQYF
TRBV5-1 CASSLGRLAGAYNEQFF
TRBV28 CASSSPHDSVSGNTIYF